This T cell receptor (beta chain) was sequenced in a study of T-cell memory formation after mild COVID-19. Study-wide points: CD4+ contracting clones were found mainly in CM and EM, and CD8+ ones in EMRA. Clones that contracted from day 15 to 85 had balanced CD4/CD8; later expanders were CD4+ biased. The appearance of some responding clones in pre-infection memory suggested that cross-reactive memory joined.

In its sample, this clonotype was seen a few times. The target antigen is unknown. This CDR3 comprises 13 residues. Between the trimmed V and J ends, which lost 0 bases and 6 bases, there was a span of 6 bases. CDR1 and CDR2 from the germline V gene are MNHEY and SVGAGI. 5'RACE, which relied on constant-segment primers, yielded TCR alpha and TCR beta cDNA libraries carrying sample barcodes and UMIs. TCRdb recomputed calls from the 5' RACE reads with MiXCR, one row per CDR3 protein. The sample holds over 150,000 distinct CDR3 sequences; around a fifth are singletons and the top ten take under 25%. The sample comprised PBMCs or a T cell subset sorted from them (not recorded which). The chain employs TRBV6-5 and TRBJ2-1; D is possibly TRBD1 (6 bases). The clonotype originates from an adult woman who had mild COVID-19 (a few samples of this study predate the infection). Cell type and time point are not known. This CDR3 is CASSYSTGNEQFF. Written as DNA, the CDR3 is TGTGCCAGCAGTTACTCGACAGGCAATGAGCAGTTCTTC.